This T cell receptor (beta chain) was recorded in a study of cytomegalovirus exposure and HLA in healthy donors. Study-wide points: The study designated 164 TCR beta chains cytomegalovirus-associated.

Use of 60 Vbeta and 13 Jbeta primers characterized the PCR. Produced via immunoSEQ multiplex PCR; TCRdb's table is partial and in-frame only. The data hold about 120,000 clones, with less than 65% observed a single time. Among the donors, all were healthy bone marrow donors. There are 14 residues in the CDR3. Germline CDR1 is SGHRS and CDR2 is YFSETQ. V was cut by 4 bases and J by 3 bases, with 14 bases left in between. Worth noting for this clone: Its antigen is currently unknown.

The sequence was collected from a man in his forties or fifties in good health and CMV-seropositive. This chain uses TRBV5-1 with TRBJ2-7; D not resolved. Sequencing was done on a sample of PBMCs. CDR3 nucleotide sequence: TGCGCCAGCAGCCCTGGCTCCGAAATCTACGAGCAGTACTTC. It yields the protein CASSPGSEIYEQYF.